This TCR beta chain was sequenced in a study of blood T cell repertoires in COVID-19. Study at large: The cDNA or gDNA used as material had been derived from T cells, B-cell-depleted T cells, or PBMCs.

Grouping used clinical history reported by participants in a survey and questionnaire. Generated by immunoSEQ multiplex PCR, the TCRdb table keeps only in-frame clones and is missing some. Among 250,000 or so clones listed, around 90% were seen once. The sequencing input was PBMCs or T cells enriched from blood (not recorded which). This clonotype originated in a woman between 35 and 50 years old who had been exposed to COVID-19.

The CDR3 DNA reads as TGTGCCATCAGTGAGTCTCATTTTGACAAGGGGGCTTTCTTT. This encodes CAISESHFDKGAFF. The V and J genes are TRBV10-3 and TRBJ1-1; D may be TRBD1 (5 bases). The germline V and J ends were trimmed by 0 bases and 11 bases, with 16 bases remaining between them. Germline V gives CDR1 ENHRY, CDR2 SYGVKD. This CDR3 region has 14 residues.